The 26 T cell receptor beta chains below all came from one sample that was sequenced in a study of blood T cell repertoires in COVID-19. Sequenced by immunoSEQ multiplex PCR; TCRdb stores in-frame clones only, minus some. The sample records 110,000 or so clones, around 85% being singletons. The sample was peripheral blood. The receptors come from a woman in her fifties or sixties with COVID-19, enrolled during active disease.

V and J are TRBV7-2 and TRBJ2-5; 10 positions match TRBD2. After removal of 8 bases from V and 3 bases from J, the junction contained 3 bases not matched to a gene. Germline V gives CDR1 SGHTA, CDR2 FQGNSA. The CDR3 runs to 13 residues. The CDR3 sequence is CASRSGGEETQYF. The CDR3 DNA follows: TGTGCCAGCCGGAGCGGGGGGGAAGAGACCCAGTACTTC.

In DNA form, the CDR3 reads TGCGCCAGCAGCTGGTTCGGGACAAACTACGAGCAGTACTTC. It yields the protein CASSWFGTNYEQYF. The chain recombines TRBV5-1 with TRBJ2-7; TRBD1 is a possible D gene (6 bases). CDR1 SGHRS and CDR2 YFSETQ come from the germline V gene. The CDR3 extends over 14 amino acids. Trimming removed 3 bases at V and 3 bases at J, with 13 bases between.

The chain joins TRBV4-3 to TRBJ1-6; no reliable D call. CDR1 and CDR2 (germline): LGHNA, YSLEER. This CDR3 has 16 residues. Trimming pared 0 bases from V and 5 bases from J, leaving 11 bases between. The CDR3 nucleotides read TGCGCCAGCAGCCAAGATCCTGAGCCAAATAATTCACCCCTCCACTTT. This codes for CASSQDPEPNNSPLHF.

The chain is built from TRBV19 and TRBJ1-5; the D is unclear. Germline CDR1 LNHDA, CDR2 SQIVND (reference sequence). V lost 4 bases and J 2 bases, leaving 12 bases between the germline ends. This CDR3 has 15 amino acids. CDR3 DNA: TGTGCCAGTAGTACCTCTCAAGGAGGCAATCAGCCCCAGCATTTT. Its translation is CASSTSQGGNQPQHF. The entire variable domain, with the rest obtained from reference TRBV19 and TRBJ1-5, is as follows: DGGITQSPKYLFRKEGQNVTLSCEQNLNHDAMYWYRQDPGQGLRLIYYSQIVNDFQKGDIAEGYSVSREKKESFPLTVTSAQKNPTAFYLCASSTSQGGNQPQHFGDGTRLSIL.

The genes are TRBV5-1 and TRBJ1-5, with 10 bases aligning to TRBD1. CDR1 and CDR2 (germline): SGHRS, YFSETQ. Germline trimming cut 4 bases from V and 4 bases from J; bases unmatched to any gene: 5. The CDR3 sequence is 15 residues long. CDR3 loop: CASSRTGQGNQPQHF. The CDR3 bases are TGCGCCAGCAGCCGAACGGGACAGGGGAATCAGCCCCAGCATTTT.

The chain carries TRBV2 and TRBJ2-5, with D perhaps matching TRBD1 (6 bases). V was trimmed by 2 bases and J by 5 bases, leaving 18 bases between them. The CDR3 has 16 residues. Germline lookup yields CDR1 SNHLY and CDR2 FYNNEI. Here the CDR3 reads CASSEYLRGGQETQYF. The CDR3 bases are TGTGCCAGCAGTGAATATCTGAGGGGCGGACAGGAGACCCAGTACTTC.

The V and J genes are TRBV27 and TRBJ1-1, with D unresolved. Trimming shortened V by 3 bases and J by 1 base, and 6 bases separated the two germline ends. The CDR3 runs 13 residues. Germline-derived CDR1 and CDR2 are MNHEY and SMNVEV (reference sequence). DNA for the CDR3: TGTGCCAGCAGTTTCGGTGGGAACACTGAAGCTTTCTTT. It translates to CASSFGGNTEAFF.

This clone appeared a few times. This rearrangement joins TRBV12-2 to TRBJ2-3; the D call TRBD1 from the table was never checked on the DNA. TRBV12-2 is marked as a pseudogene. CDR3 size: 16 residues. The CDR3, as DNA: TGTGCAAGTCGACTCACTCCGATTGGGCCCACAGATACGCAGTATTTT. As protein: CASRLTPIGPTDTQYF.

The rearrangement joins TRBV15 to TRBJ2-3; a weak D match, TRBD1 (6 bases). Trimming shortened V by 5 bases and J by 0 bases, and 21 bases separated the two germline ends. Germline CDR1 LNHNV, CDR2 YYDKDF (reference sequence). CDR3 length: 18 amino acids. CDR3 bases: TGTGCCACCAGCCGATGGGCAGGGGCAATTCGAAGCACAGATACGCAGTATTTT. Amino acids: CATSRWAGAIRSTDTQYF. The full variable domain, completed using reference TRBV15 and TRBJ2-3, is DAMVIQNPRYQVTQFGKPVTLSCSQTLNHNVMYWYQQKSSQAPKLLFHYYDKDFNNEADTPDNFQSRRPNTSFCFLDIRSPGLGDTAMYLCATSRWAGAIRSTDTQYFGPGTRLTVL.

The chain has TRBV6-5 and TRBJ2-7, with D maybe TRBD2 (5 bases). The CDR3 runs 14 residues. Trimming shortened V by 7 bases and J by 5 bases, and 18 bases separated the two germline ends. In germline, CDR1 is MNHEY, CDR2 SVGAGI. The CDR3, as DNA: TGTGCCAGCACTCTCCGGAGGCTAACAAACGAGCAGTACTTC. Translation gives CASTLRRLTNEQYF.

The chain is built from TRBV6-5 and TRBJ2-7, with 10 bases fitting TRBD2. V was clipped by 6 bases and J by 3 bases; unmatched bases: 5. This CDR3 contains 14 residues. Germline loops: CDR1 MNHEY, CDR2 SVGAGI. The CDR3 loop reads CASRLLAGVYEQYF. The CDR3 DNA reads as TGTGCCAGCAGACTCCTAGCGGGGGTCTACGAGCAGTACTTC.

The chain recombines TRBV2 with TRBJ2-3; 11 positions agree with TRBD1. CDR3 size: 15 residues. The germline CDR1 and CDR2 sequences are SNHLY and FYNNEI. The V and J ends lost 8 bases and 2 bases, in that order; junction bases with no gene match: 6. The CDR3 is CASGWTGGSTDTQYF. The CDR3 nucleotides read TGTGCCAGCGGATGGACAGGGGGCTCCACAGATACGCAGTATTTT. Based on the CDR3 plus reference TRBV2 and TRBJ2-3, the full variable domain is EPEVTQTPSHQVTQMGQEVILRCVPISNHLYFYWYRQILGQKVEFLVSFYNNEISEKSEIFDDQFSVERPDGSNFTLKIRSTKLEDSAMYFCASGWTGGSTDTQYFGPGTRLTVL.

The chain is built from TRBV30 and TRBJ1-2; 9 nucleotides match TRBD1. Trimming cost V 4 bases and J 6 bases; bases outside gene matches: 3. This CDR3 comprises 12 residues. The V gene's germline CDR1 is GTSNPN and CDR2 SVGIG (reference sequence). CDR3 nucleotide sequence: TGTGCCTGGAATAACAGGGGGCATGGCTACACCTTC. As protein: CAWNNRGHGYTF.

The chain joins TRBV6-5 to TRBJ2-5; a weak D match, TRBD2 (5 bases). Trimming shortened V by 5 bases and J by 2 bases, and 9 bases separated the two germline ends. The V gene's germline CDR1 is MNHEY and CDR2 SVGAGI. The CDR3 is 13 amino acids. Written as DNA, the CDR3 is TGTGCCAGCAGTCGGGGATGGCAAGAGACCCAGTACTTC. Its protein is CASSRGWQETQYF.

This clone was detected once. The CDR3 sequence: CASSVQGTYSNQPQHF. The CDR3 DNA reads TGTGCCAGCAGTGTTCAAGGGACATATAGCAATCAGCCCCAGCATTTT. The chain carries TRBV6-1 and TRBJ1-5; possible D gene TRBD1, 6 bases. The CDR3 spans 16 residues. The germline V and J ends were trimmed by 4 bases and 0 bases, with 13 bases remaining between them. Germline-derived CDR1 and CDR2 are MNHNS and SASEGT.

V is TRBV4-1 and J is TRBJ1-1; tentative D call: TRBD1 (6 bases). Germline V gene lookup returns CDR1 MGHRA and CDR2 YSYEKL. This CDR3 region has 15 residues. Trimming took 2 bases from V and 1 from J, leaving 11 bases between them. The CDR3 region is CASSQMTGSNTEAFF. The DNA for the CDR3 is TGCGCCAGCAGCCAAATGACAGGTTCGAACACTGAAGCTTTCTTT.

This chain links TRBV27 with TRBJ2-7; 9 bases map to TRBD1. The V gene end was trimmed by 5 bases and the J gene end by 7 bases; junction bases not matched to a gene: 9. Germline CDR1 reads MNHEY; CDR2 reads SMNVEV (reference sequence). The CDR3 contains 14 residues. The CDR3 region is CASSITGGAREQYF. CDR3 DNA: TGTGCCAGCAGTATCACAGGGGGCGCGAGGGAGCAGTACTTC.

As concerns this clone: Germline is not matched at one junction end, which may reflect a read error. CDR3 sequence: CASSHRQGADEQFF. The CDR3 nucleotides read TGTGCTAGCAGCCATAGACAGGGGGCCGATGAGCAGTTCTTC. The rearrangement uses TRBV7-7 and TRBJ2-1, with TRBD1 matching 10 bases. The germline V gene encodes CDR1 SSHAT and CDR2 FNYEAQ (reference sequence). This CDR3 has 14 residues.

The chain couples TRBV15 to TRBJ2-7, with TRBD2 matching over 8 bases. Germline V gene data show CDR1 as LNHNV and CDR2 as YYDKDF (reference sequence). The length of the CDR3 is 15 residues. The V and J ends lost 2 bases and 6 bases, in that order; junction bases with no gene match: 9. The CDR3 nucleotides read TGTGCCACCAGCAGAAAGCTAGCGGGTGGAAGCGAGCAGTACTTC. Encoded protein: CATSRKLAGGSEQYF.

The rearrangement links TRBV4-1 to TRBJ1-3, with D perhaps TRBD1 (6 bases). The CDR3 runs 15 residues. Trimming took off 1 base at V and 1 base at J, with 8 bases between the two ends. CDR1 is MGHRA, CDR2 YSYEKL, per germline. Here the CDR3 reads CASSQADRSGNTIYF. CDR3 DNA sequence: TGCGCCAGCAGCCAAGCAGACAGGTCTGGAAACACCATATATTTT.

The CDR3 spells CASSEAGIYNEQFF. DNA of the CDR3: TGTGCCAGCAGTGAGGCAGGGATCTACAATGAGCAGTTCTTC. The rearrangement uses TRBV6-1 and TRBJ2-1; a weak D match, TRBD1 (5 bases). V lost 3 bases and J lost 3, with 9 bases in between. CDR3 length: 14 residues. CDR1 and CDR2 from the germline V gene are MNHNS and SASEGT.

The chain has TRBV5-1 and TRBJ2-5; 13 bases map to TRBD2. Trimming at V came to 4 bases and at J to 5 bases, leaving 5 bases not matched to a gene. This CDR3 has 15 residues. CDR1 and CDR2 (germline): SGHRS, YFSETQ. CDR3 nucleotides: TGCGCCAGCAGCACTAGCGGGGGGGCCCTTGAGACCCAGTACTTC. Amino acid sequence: CASSTSGGALETQYF.

CDR3 coding DNA: TGTGCCAGCTCACCTAAGGGACAGGTGCTCACAGATACGCAGTATTTT. Translated: CASSPKGQVLTDTQYF. V gene TRBV18 combines with J gene TRBJ2-3; 8 nucleotides agree with TRBD1. Trimming at V came to 3 bases and at J to 2 bases, leaving 7 bases not matched to a gene. In germline, CDR1 is KGHSH, CDR2 LQKENI. The CDR3 runs 16 residues. Full variable domain (rest looked up from reference TRBV18 and TRBJ2-3): NAGVMQNPRHLVRRRGQEARLRCSPMKGHSHVYWYRQLPEEGLKFMVYLQKENIIDESGMPKERFSAEFPKEGPSILRIQQVVRGDSAAYFCASSPKGQVLTDTQYFGPGTRLTVL.

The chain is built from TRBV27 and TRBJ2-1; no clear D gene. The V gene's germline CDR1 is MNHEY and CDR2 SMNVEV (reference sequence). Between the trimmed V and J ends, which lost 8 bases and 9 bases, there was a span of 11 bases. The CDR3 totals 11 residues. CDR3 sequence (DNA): TGTGCCAGCGGCCTTTATCCTGAGCAGTTCTTC. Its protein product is CASGLYPEQFF.

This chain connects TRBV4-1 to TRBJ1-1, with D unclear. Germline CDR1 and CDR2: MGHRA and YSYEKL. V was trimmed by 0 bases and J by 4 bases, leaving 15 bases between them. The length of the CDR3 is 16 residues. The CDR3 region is CASSQENPISGTEAFF. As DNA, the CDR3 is TGCGCCAGCAGCCAAGAGAACCCCATCTCGGGCACTGAAGCTTTCTTT.

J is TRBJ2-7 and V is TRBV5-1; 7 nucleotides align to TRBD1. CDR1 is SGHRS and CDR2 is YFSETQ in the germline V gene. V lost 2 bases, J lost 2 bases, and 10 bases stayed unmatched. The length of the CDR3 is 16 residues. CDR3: CASSLRLTGFTYEQYF. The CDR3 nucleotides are TGCGCCAGCAGCTTACGGTTGACAGGGTTCACCTACGAGCAGTACTTC. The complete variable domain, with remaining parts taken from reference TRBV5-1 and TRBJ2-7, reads KAGVTQTPRYLIKTRGQQVTLSCSPISGHRSVSWYQQTPGQGLQFLFEYFSETQRNKGNFPGRFSGRQFSNSRSEMNVSTLELGDSALYLCASSLRLTGFTYEQYFGPGTRLTVT.